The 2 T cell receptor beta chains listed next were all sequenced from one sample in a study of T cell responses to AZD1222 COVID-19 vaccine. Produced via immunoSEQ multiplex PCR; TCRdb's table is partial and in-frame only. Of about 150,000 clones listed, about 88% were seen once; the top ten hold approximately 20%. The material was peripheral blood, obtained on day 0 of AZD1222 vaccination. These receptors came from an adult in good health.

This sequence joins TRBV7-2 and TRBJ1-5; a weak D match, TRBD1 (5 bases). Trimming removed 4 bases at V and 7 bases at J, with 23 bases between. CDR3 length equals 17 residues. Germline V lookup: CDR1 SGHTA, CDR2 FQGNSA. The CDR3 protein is CASSSNPPTAHRQPQHF. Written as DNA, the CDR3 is TGTGCCAGCAGCTCGAACCCGCCGACAGCCCATAGGCAGCCCCAGCATTTT.

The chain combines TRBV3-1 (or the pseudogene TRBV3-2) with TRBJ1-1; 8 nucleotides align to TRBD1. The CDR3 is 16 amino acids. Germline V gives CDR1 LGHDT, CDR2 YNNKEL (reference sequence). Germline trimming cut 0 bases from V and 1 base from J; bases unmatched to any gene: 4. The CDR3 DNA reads TGTGCCAGCAGCCAAGAGATAGGGACAGGGAACACTGAAGCTTTCTTT. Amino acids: CASSQEIGTGNTEAFF.